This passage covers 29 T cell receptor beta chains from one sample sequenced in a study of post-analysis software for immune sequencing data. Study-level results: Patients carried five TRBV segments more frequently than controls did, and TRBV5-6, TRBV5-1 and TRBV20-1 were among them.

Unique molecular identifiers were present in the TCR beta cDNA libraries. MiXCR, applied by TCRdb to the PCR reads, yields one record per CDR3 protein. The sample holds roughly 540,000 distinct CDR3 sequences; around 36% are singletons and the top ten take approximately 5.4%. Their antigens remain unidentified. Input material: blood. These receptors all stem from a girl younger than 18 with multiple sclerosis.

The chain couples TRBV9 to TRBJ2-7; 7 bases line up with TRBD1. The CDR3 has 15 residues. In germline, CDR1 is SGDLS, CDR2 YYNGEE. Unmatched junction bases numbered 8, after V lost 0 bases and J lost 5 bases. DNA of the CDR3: TGTGCCAGCAGCGTAGGGCCGGGACAGAACCACGAGCAGTACTTC. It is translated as CASSVGPGQNHEQYF. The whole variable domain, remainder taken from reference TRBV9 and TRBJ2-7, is DSGVTQTPKHLITATGQRVTLRCSPRSGDLSVYWYQQSLDQGLQFLIQYYNGEERAKGNILERFSAQQFPDLHSELNLSSLELGDSALYFCASSVGPGQNHEQYFGPGTRLTVT.

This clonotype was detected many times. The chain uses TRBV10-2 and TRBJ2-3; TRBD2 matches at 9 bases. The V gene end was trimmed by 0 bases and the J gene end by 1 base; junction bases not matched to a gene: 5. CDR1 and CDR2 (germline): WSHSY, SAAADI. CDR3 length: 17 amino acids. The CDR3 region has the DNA TGCGCCAGCAGTGAGTCGGGTCGACTAGCGGGCACAGATACGCAGTATTTT. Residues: CASSESGRLAGTDTQYF.

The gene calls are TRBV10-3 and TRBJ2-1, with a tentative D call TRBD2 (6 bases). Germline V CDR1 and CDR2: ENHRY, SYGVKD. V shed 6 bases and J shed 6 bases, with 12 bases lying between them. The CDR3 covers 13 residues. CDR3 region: CAIRPSACNEQFF. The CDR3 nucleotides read TGTGCCATCAGGCCTAGCGCTTGCAATGAGCAGTTCTTC.

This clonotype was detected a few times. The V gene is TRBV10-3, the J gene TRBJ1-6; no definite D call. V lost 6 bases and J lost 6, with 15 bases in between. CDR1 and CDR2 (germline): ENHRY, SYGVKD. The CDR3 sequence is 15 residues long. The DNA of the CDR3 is TGTGCCATCAGGGAAGAGGTCGGCGGTAATTCACCCCTCCACTTT. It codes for CAIREEVGGNSPLHF.

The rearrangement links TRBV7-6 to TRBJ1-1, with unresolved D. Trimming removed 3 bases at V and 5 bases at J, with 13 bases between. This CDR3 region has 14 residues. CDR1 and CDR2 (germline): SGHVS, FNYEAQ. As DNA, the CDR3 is TGTGCCAGCAGCTTCCGGGAAGGAAGGACTGAAGCTTTCTTT. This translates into CASSFREGRTEAFF.

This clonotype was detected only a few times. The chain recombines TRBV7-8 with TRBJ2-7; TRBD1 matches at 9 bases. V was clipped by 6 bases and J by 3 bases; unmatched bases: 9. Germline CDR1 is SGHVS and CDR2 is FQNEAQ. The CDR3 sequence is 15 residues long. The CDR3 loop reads CASRPGTGMIYEQYF. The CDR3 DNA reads TGTGCCAGCAGACCCGGGACAGGGATGATCTACGAGCAGTACTTC.

This chain's CDR3 is CSAGLTLAEAFF. In DNA, the CDR3 is TGCAGTGCTGGGTTAACCCTCGCTGAAGCTTTCTTT. The genes are TRBV20-1 and TRBJ1-1; D ambiguous. V was clipped by 5 bases and J by 6 bases, with 13 bases between them. This CDR3 has 12 amino acids. The germline gives CDR1 DFQATT, CDR2 SNEGSKA (reference sequence).

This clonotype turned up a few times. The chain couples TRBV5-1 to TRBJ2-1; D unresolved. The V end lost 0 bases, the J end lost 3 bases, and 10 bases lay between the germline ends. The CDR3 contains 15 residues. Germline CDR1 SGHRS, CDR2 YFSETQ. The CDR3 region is CASSLASGFYNEQFF. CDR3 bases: TGCGCCAGCAGCTTGGCTTCAGGATTCTACAATGAGCAGTTCTTC.

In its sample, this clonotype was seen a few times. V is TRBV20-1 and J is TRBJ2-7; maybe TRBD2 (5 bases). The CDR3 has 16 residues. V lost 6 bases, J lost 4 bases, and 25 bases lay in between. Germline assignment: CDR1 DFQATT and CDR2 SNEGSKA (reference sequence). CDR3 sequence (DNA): TGCAGTGCCCCGGAGGTTTCACGGGGAAACCCGTACGAGCAGTACTTC. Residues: CSAPEVSRGNPYEQYF.

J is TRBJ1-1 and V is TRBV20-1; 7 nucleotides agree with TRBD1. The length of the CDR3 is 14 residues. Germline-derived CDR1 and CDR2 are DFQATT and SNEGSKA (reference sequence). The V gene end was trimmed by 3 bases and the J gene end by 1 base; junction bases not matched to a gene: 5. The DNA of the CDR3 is TGCAGTGCTAGGGCGGACAGGACGAACACTGAAGCTTTCTTT. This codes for CSARADRTNTEAFF.

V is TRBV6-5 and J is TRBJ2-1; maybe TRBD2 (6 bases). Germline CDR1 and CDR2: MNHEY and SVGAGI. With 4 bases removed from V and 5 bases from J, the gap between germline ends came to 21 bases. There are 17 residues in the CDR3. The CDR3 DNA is TGTGCCAGCAGTTCAAAATCCGGGACTTCTTCCCACAATGAGCAGTTCTTC. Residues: CASSSKSGTSSHNEQFF.

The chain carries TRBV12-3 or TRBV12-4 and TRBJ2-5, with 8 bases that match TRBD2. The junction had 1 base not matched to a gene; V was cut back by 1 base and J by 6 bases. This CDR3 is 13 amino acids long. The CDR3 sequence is CASSLGLAKTQYF. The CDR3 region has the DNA TGTGCCAGCAGTTTAGGACTAGCGAAGACCCAGTACTTC.

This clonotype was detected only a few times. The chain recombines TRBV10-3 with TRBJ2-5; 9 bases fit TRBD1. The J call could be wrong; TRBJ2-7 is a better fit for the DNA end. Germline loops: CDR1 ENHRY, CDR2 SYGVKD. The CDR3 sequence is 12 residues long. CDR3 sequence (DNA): TGTGCCCACGGACAGGGGCCGTACGAGCAGTACTTC. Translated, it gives CAHGQGPYEQYF.

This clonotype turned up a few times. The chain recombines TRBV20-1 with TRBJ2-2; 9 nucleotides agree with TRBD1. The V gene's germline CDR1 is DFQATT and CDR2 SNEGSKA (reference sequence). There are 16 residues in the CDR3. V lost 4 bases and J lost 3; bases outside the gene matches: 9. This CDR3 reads CSATELGQGDTGELFF. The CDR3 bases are TGCAGTGCTACCGAGCTGGGACAGGGAGACACCGGGGAGCTGTTTTTT.

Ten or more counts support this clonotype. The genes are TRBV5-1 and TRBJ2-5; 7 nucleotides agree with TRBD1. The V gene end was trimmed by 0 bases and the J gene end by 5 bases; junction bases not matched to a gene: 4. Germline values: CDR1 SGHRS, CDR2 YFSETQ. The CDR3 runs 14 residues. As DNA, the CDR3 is TGCGCCAGCAGCTTGGGACAGGGATCGGAGACCCAGTACTTC. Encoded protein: CASSLGQGSETQYF.

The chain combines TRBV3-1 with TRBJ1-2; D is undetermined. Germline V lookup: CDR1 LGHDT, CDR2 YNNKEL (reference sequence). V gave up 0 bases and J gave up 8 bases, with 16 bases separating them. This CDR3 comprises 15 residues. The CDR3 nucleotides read TGTGCCAGCAGCCAAGAAGACCCTGCCAGAGACGGCTACACCTTC. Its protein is CASSQEDPARDGYTF.

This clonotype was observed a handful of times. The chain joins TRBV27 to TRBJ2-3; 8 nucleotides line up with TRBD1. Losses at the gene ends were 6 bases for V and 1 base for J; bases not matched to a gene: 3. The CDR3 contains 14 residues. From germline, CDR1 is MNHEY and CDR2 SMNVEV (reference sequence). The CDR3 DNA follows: TGTGCCAGCAGGAAGGGACAGGGCACAGATACGCAGTATTTT. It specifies CASRKGQGTDTQYF.

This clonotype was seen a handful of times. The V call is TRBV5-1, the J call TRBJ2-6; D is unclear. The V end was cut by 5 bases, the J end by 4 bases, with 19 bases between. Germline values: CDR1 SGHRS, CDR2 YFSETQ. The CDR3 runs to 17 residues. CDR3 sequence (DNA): TGCGCCAGCAGTTACCCGGGCCCCATTCCCGGGGCCAACGTCCTGACTTTC. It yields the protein CASSYPGPIPGANVLTF.

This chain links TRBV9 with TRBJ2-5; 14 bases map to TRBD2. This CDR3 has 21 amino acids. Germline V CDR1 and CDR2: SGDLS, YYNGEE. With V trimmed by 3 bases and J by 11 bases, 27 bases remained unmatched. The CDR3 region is CASSAGKNRLAGGPAGLEQYF. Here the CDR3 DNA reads TGTGCCAGCAGCGCGGGCAAGAACAGACTAGCGGGGGGGCCAGCGGGCTTGGAGCAGTACTTC.

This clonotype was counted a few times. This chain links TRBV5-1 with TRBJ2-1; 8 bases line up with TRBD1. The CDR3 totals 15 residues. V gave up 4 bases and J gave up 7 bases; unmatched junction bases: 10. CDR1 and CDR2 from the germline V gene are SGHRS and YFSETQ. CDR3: CASSPTWTGRNEQFF. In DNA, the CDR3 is TGCGCCAGCAGCCCGACTTGGACAGGGAGGAATGAGCAGTTCTTC.

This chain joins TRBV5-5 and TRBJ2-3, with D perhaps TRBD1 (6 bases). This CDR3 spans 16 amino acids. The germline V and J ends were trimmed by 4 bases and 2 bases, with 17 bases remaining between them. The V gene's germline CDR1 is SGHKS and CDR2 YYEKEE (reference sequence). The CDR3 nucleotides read TGTGCCAGCAGCACCGGGATGGGGGCGATCACAGATACGCAGTATTTT. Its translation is CASSTGMGAITDTQYF.

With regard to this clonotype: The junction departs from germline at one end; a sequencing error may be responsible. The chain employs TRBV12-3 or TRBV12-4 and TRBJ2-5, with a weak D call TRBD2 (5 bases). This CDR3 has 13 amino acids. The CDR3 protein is CAGRPSGSETQYF. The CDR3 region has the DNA TGTGCCGGCAGACCAAGCGGTTCAGAGACCCAGTACTTC.

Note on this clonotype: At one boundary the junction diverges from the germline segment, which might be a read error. The CDR3 sequence: CASSQRLASYSEQFF. CDR3 in DNA: TGTGCCAGCAGCCAACGACTAGCCTCCTACAGTGAGCAGTTCTTC. J is TRBJ2-1 and V is TRBV3-1; the match to TRBD2 covers 7 bases. CDR3 length equals 15 residues. Germline V CDR1 and CDR2: LGHDT, YNNKEL (reference sequence).

CDR3 coding DNA: TGCGCCAGCAGCTTACAGGGTAATGGCTACAATGAGCAGTTCTTC. This gives the protein CASSLQGNGYNEQFF. J is TRBJ2-1 and V is TRBV5-1, with D tentatively TRBD1 (6 bases). Germline V gene sequence: CDR1 SGHRS, CDR2 YFSETQ. The V end was cut by 2 bases, the J end by 3 bases, with 12 bases between. The CDR3 has 15 residues.

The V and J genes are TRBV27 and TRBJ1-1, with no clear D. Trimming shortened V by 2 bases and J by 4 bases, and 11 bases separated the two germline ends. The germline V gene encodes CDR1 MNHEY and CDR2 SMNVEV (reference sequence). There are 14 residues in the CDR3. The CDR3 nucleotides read TGTGCCAGCAGTTTACGGTATCGCGGCACTGAAGCTTTCTTT. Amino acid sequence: CASSLRYRGTEAFF.

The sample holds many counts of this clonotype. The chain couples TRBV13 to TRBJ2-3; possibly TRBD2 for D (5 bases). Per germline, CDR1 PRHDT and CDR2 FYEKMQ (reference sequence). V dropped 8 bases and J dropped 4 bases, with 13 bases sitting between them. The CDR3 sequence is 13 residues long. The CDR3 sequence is CASYGGPPDTQYF. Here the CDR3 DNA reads TGTGCCAGCTACGGAGGCCCCCCAGATACGCAGTATTTT.

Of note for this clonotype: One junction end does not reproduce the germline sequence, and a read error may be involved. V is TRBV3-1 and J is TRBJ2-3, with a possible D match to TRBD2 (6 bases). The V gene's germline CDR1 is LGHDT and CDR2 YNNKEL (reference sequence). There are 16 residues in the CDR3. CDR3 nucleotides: TGTGCCGGCAGCCAAGCGCGGGATTTCAGCACAGATACGCAGTATTTT. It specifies CAGSQARDFSTDTQYF.

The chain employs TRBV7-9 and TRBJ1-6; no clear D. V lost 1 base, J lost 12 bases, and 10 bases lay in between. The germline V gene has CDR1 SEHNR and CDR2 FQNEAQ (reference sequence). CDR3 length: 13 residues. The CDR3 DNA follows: TGTGCCAGCAGCTTAGAAGGAACGGGACCCCTCCACTTT. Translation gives CASSLEGTGPLHF.

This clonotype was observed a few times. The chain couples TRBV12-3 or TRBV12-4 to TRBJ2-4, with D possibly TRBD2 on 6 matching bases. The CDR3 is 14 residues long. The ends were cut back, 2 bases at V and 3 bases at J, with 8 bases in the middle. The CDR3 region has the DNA TGTGCCAGCAGTTTACTGGGGGGCAAAAACATTCAGTACTTC. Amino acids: CASSLLGGKNIQYF.